Listed below are T cell receptor beta chains from one sample, sequenced in a study of T cells in Graves' hyperthyroidism and ophthalmopathy. TCRdb recomputed calls from the multiplex PCR reads with MiXCR, one row per CDR3 protein. The sample lists around 690,000 distinct CDR3 sequences, 15% to 20% seen once, with roughly 16% in the top ten. The sample comprised blood. The receptors stem from a man between 45 and 60 years old with Graves' hyperthyroidism. Both conserved end residues are part of each CDR3. A D gene is named only where the DNA matches it firmly. Some rows have no size entry. The others give once, few or many, or a class for an expanded clone.

>TRBD1|few|TRBV10-3|TRBJ2-3
TGTGCCATCAGTGATCCTGGACAGGGGGCGTTTTCAGATACGCAGTATTTT
CAISDPGQGAFSDTQYF
>-|few|TRBV9|TRBJ1-5
TGTGCCAGCAGCGTAGGGGGGGCGAGGAATCAGCCCCAGCATTTT
CASSVGGARNQPQHF
>-|-|TRBV5-1|TRBJ2-5
TGCGCCAGCAGCTTGGCCGGGGCAGTACAAGAGACCCAGTACTTC
CASSLAGAVQETQYF
>-|-|TRBV6-2/TRBV6-3|TRBJ2-2
TGTGCCAGCAGTTATAAAATAACAGGGAGCACCGGGGAGCTGTTTTTT
CASSYKITGSTGELFF
>-|-|TRBV10-2|TRBJ2-7
TGCGCCAGCAACGGACGGGAAGAATCCTACGAGCAGTACTTC
CASNGREESYEQYF
>-|few|TRBV28|TRBJ2-6
TGTGCCAGCAGGACCTTCTCTGGGGCCAACGTCCTGACTTTC
CASRTFSGANVLTF
>-|few|TRBV4-2|TRBJ1-1
TGTGCCAGCAGCCATGGTAGTACTGAAGCTTTCTTT
CASSHGSTEAFF
>-|many|TRBV6-1|TRBJ1-2
TGTGCCAGCAGTTCACACCAGCCGCATCGCTATGGCTACACCTTC
CASSSHQPHRYGYTF
>-|-|TRBV6-2/TRBV6-3|TRBJ1-4
TGTGCCAGCTCCTCCCGGGGCACTAATGAAAAACTGTTTTTT
CASSSRGTNEKLFF
>-|-|TRBV28|TRBJ1-1
TGTGCCAGCAGGCCGGGCGACACTGAAGCTTTCTTT
CASRPGDTEAFF
>TRBD2|-|TRBV28|TRBJ2-2
TGTGCCAGCAGTCCTCCAGCGGGGGGAATCACCGGGGAGCTGTTTTTT
CASSPPAGGITGELFF
>-|many|TRBV11-2|TRBJ1-2
TGTGCCAGCAGCTTATTTGCACGTAACTATGGCTACACCTTC
CASSLFARNYGYTF
>TRBD1|many|TRBV12-3/TRBV12-4|TRBJ1-4
TGTGCCAGCAGTCGGGACAGGGTGGATGAAAAACTGTTTTTT
CASSRDRVDEKLFF
>-|many|TRBV2|TRBJ2-1
TGTGCCAGCAGTGAGGAGGGGGGGTTTGGGAATGAGCAGTTCTTC
CASSEEGGFGNEQFF
>-|few|TRBV12-3/TRBV12-4|TRBJ2-7
TGTGCCAGCAGTCAAAGAGACAACGAGCAGTACTTC
CASSQRDNEQYF
>-|many|TRBV28|TRBJ2-6
TGTGCCAGCAGTTTAGGGTTTGGGGCCAACGTCCTGACTTTC
CASSLGFGANVLTF
>-|-|TRBV20-1|TRBJ2-7
TGCAGTGCTAGAGTCCAGGGCCACGAGCAGTACTTC
CSARVQGHEQYF
>-|-|TRBV5-4|TRBJ2-1
TGTGCCAGCAGCGATGAACAGTACAATGAGCAGTTCTTC
CASSDEQYNEQFF
>TRBD1|many|TRBV5-1|TRBJ2-7
TGCGCCAGCAGCTTGCAACAGGGGGGTACCTACGAGCAGTACTTC
CASSLQQGGTYEQYF
>-|-|TRBV10-2|TRBJ2-2
TGCGCCAGCACCCGGGTCTTAAGGGGGGAGCTGTTTTTT
CASTRVLRGELFF
>TRBD2|many|TRBV7-8|TRBJ2-7
TGTGCCAGCAGCCCCCGGCTAGCGGGAAGCTCCTACGAGCAGTACTTC
CASSPRLAGSSYEQYF
>-|many|TRBV28|TRBJ2-1
TGTGCCAGCAGTGGGGACCGGAGCTCCTACAATGAGCAGTTCTTC
CASSGDRSSYNEQFF
>-|-|TRBV20-1|TRBJ2-7
TGCAGTGCTAGAGGGGCAGGGGCTACCTTCTACGAGACGTACTTC
CSARGAGATFYETYF
>TRBD2|-|TRBV5-1|TRBJ2-3
TGCGCCAGCAGCTGGACTAGCAAGAACACAGATACGCAGTATTTT
CASSWTSKNTDTQYF
>-|many|TRBV7-2|TRBJ1-1
TGTGCCAGCAGTATAGAGTCAAGGGGAATCGGGGAAGCTTTCTTT
CASSIESRGIGEAFF
>TRBD1|-|TRBV18|TRBJ1-3
TGTGCCAGCTCACTTGGGACAGACGGAAACACCATATATTTT
CASSLGTDGNTIYF
>-|many|TRBV27|TRBJ1-1
TGTGCCAGCAGTTTCCGGACTGTAACTGAAGCTTTCTTT
CASSFRTVTEAFF
>-|many|TRBV10-3|TRBJ1-1
TGTGCCATCAGTGAGTCAGAATTGGGAACAGGAGCTTTCTTT
CAISESELGTGAFF
>TRBD1|many|TRBV7-9|TRBJ2-5
TGTGCCAGCAGCTTCGGGCAGGGGGCAGGAGAGACCCAGTACTTC
CASSFGQGAGETQYF
>-|many|TRBV10-3|TRBJ1-6
TGTGCCATCAGTGACGGGGGGCGGACCTATAATTCACCCCTCCACTTT
CAISDGGRTYNSPLHF
>-|many|TRBV7-3|TRBJ2-1
TGTGCCAGCAGCTTAACGTTTACTAGTGGCAATGAGCAGTTCTTC
CASSLTFTSGNEQFF
>-|many|TRBV11-3|TRBJ2-1
TGTGCCAGCAGCTTAGATGCCGATTCCTACAATGAGCAGTTCTTC
CASSLDADSYNEQFF
>-|few|TRBV27|TRBJ1-1
TGTGCCAGCAGTTTATACCCTGGGGACACTGAAGCTTTCTTT
CASSLYPGDTEAFF
>-|-|TRBV27|TRBJ2-5
TGTGCCAGCAAGGGAGTTAGCTTAGCTCAAGAGACCCAGTACTTC
CASKGVSLAQETQYF
>TRBD1|-|TRBV27|TRBJ1-5
TGTGCCAGCAGTACCGGGACAGGAAAAGATAGCAATCAGCCCCAGCATTTT
CASSTGTGKDSNQPQHF
>-|many|TRBV28|TRBJ2-7
TGTGCCAGCAGTATGATACCCCCCAATTCAGTCGAGCAGTACTTC
CASSMIPPNSVEQYF
>TRBD2|-|TRBV29-1|TRBJ2-3
TGCAGCGTTTCCCGCGGGAGAGGGGATACGCAGTATTTT
CSVSRGRGDTQYF